This entry is about one T cell receptor (beta chain). V dropped 1 base and J dropped 2 bases, with 11 bases sitting between them. The CDR3 runs to 15 residues. Germline V gives CDR1 LGHDT, CDR2 YNNKEL (reference sequence). In the authors' methods: Reference gene primer amplification gave nucleated cell count estimates. Here immunoSEQ multiplex PCR was the method, and the copy in TCRdb shows in-frame clones only, minus some. The V and J calls and the clone size are those of that table, but D and trimming were determined from the DNA. The sample holds tens of thousands of clones, roughly nine tenths seen once. The data belong to a study of blood T cell repertoires in COVID-19. Overall study context: Researchers got acute and convalescent COVID-19 samples from the United States, Italy and Spain. From T cells, B-cell-depleted T cells, or PBMCs came the material, which was cDNA or gDNA.

The specimen sequenced was peripheral blood. The chain joins TRBV3-1 (or the pseudogene TRBV3-2) to TRBJ1-2; D not certain. This receptor was obtained from a male donor with acute or convalescent COVID-19. CDR3 bases: TGTGCCAGCAGCCAAGGCGCACAGAGAAACTATGGCTACACCTTC. It specifies CASSQGAQRNYGYTF.